This TCR beta chain was obtained from a study of blood T cell repertoires in COVID-19. About the research overall: Samples representing acute and convalescent COVID-19 were sourced from the United States, Italy and Spain. T cells, B-cell-depleted T cells, or PBMCs supplied cDNA or gDNA.

This CDR3 spans 15 amino acids. The V gene's germline CDR1 is SEHNR and CDR2 FQNEAQ (reference sequence). With 1 base removed from V and 5 bases from J, the gap between germline ends came to 15 bases. Source study methods: How many nucleated cells were present was estimated from reference gene primer amplification. The protocol was immunoSEQ multiplex PCR, while the TCRdb copy is restricted to in-frame clones and leaves out a portion. The DNA was the basis for D and trimming; V, J and clone size are from that table. The table records about 140,000 clones, more than 75% of them present only once. This rearrangement joins TRBV7-9 to TRBJ2-7; possibly TRBD1 for D (6 bases). This TCR came from a man between 60 and 75 years old who had recovered from COVID-19. Input material: peripheral blood. Written as DNA, the CDR3 is TGTGCCAGCAGCTTAGAGGCCAGGGGTGTGGACGAGCAGTACTTC. Protein product: CASSLEARGVDEQYF.